The 25 T cell receptor beta chains below come from one sample, sequenced in a study of cytomegalovirus exposure and HLA in healthy donors. PCR involved 60 Vbeta and 13 Jbeta primers. Profiled with immunoSEQ multiplex PCR; TCRdb holds only in-frame clones, not every one. The sample includes about 200,000 clones, over 80% of them seen just once. The specimen sequenced was PBMCs. The source of these receptors is a man between 25 and 39 years old in good health and CMV-seronegative.

The J gene is TRBJ1-2, the V gene TRBV5-6, with a possible D match to TRBD1 (6 bases). The CDR3 length is 13 residues. Germline V gives CDR1 SGHDT, CDR2 YYEEEE. Trimming pared 7 bases from V and 2 bases from J, leaving 12 bases between. As DNA, the CDR3 is TGTGCCAGCGTCGATCAGGGGAACTATGGCTACACCTTC. It translates to CASVDQGNYGYTF.

The gene calls are TRBV2 and TRBJ1-2, with D possibly matching TRBD1 (5 bases). Trimming removed 4 bases from V and 4 bases from J, with 7 bases in between. Germline CDR1 reads SNHLY; CDR2 reads FYNNEI. CDR3 size: 12 residues. CDR3 in amino acids: CASSVGAYGYTF. CDR3 coding DNA: TGTGCCAGCAGTGTAGGGGCCTATGGCTACACCTTC.

The count of this clone is one. The chain is built from TRBV7-2 and TRBJ2-1; 10 bases map to TRBD1. Germline-derived CDR1 and CDR2 are SGHTA and FQGNSA. The ends lost 1 base at V and 7 bases at J; junction bases unmatched: 7. The CDR3 spans 16 residues. The CDR3 here is CASSLGGWTGGNEQFF. As DNA, the CDR3 is TGTGCCAGCAGCTTAGGCGGCTGGACAGGGGGGAATGAGCAGTTCTTC.

The genes are TRBV18 and TRBJ1-2; the match to TRBD1 covers 8 bases. The CDR3 is made up of 17 amino acids. V lost 4 bases, J lost 6 bases, and 16 bases stayed unmatched. Germline V gene data show CDR1 as KGHSH and CDR2 as LQKENI. The CDR3 sequence: CASSLLDRGTSGNGYTF. The CDR3 nucleotides read TGTGCCAGCTCACTTCTCGACAGGGGCACTAGTGGAAATGGCTACACCTTC.

The chain has TRBV5-1 and TRBJ2-2, with D maybe TRBD1 (6 bases). The CDR3 runs to 17 residues. Germline CDR1 reads SGHRS; CDR2 reads YFSETQ. Trimming removed 3 bases from V and 6 bases from J, with 21 bases in between. The CDR3 here is CASSWAQGTPSPGELFF. In DNA, the CDR3 is TGCGCCAGCAGCTGGGCCCAGGGGACCCCTTCCCCCGGGGAGCTGTTTTTT.

This clone was seen just once. The rearrangement uses TRBV11-2 and TRBJ1-3; 7 bases map to TRBD1. Germline V CDR1 and CDR2: SGHAT, FQNNGV. The CDR3 is made up of 16 amino acids. The ends lost 5 bases at V and 4 bases at J; junction bases unmatched: 11. For the CDR3, the DNA is TGTGCCAGCAGCCACAGGGGCAGTGGGTGGGGAAACACCATATATTTT. This translates into CASSHRGSGWGNTIYF.

The chain uses TRBV9 and TRBJ2-2; D might be TRBD1 (6 bases). The CDR3 loop spans 15 amino acids. Deletions cut 2 bases from V and 5 bases from J, with 13 bases between. Germline V lookup: CDR1 SGDLS, CDR2 YYNGEE. The CDR3 DNA follows: TGTGCCAGCAGCGTCGGGACACTATTTACCGGGGAGCTGTTTTTT. It codes for CASSVGTLFTGELFF.

The genes are TRBV30 and TRBJ2-2; possibly TRBD2 for D (5 bases). The CDR3 spans 14 residues. Between the trimmed V and J ends, which lost 2 bases and 8 bases, there was a span of 15 bases. CDR1 is GTSNPN and CDR2 is SVGIG in the germline V gene (reference sequence). The CDR3 nucleotides read TGTGCCTGGAGTTGGGGTGGAGGCGGTGGGGAGCTGTTTTTT. Encoded protein: CAWSWGGGGGELFF.

This chain links TRBV2 with TRBJ2-7; 10 positions match TRBD2. The CDR3 totals 16 residues. J lost 5 bases, V lost 2 bases, and 9 bases had no gene match. Germline CDR1 and CDR2: SNHLY and FYNNEI. CDR3 sequence reads: CASSERLASGSNEQYF. DNA of the CDR3: TGTGCCAGCAGTGAAAGATTAGCTAGCGGGAGCAACGAGCAGTACTTC.

This clone has just one count. The junction does not match germline at one end; this may be a read error. The chain uses TRBV6-1 and TRBJ2-6; possibly TRBD1 for D (5 bases). The CDR3 covers 15 residues. The germline CDR1 and CDR2 sequences are MNHNS and SASEGT. The CDR3 reads CASSPVGSGANGLTF. In DNA, the CDR3 is TGTGCCAGCAGCCCCGTTGGCTCTGGGGCCAACGGCCTGACTTTC.

The J gene is TRBJ2-1, the V gene TRBV6-5; maybe TRBD2 (7 bases). CDR3 size: 14 residues. Trimming left V 5 bases short and J 9 bases short, with 17 bases between. Germline loops: CDR1 MNHEY, CDR2 SVGAGI. The CDR3 nucleotides are TGTGCCAGCAGTACACTCCTCGGGGGGCGTGAGCAGTTCTTC. Translating it yields CASSTLLGGREQFF.

J is TRBJ1-3 and V is TRBV19; D perhaps matches TRBD1 (6 bases). Deletions cut 6 bases from V and 3 bases from J, with 12 bases between. Germline V gene data show CDR1 as LNHDA and CDR2 as SQIVND (reference sequence). The CDR3 extends over 14 amino acids. The CDR3 sequence: CASSQQGSGNTIYF. The CDR3 bases are TGTGCCAGTAGCCAACAGGGTAGTGGAAACACCATATATTTT.

The rearrangement joins TRBV19 to TRBJ2-1, with TRBD2 matching 10 bases. The CDR3 spans 16 residues. Germline lookup yields CDR1 LNHDA and CDR2 SQIVND (reference sequence). With 1 base clipped from V and 5 bases from J, the junction kept 5 bases outside the gene matches. The CDR3 region is CASSIVGTSVDNEQFF. The CDR3, as DNA: TGTGCCAGTAGTATAGTTGGGACTAGCGTCGACAATGAGCAGTTCTTC. Combining the CDR3 with reference TRBV19 and TRBJ2-1 gives the whole variable domain DGGITQSPKYLFRKEGQNVTLSCEQNLNHDAMYWYRQDPGQGLRLIYYSQIVNDFQKGDIAEGYSVSREKKESFPLTVTSAQKNPTAFYLCASSIVGTSVDNEQFFGPGTRLTVL.

This clone was counted between two and nine times. V is TRBV29-1 and J is TRBJ2-7, with a possible D match to TRBD1 (5 bases). The CDR3 has 12 residues. Trimming removed 7 bases from V and 3 bases from J, with 13 bases in between. CDR1 SQVTM and CDR2 ANQGSEA come from the germline V gene. The CDR3, as DNA: TGCAGCGCGACAGTCTCCATCTACGAGCAGTACTTC. It is translated as CSATVSIYEQYF.

The chain joins TRBV21-1 to TRBJ1-2; TRBD1, the table's D call, was not compared with the DNA. TRBV21-1 is a recognized pseudogene. The CDR3 is 14 amino acids. The CDR3 loop is CASSTGQGRGGYTF. The CDR3 DNA is TGTGCCAGCAGCACGGGACAGGGGCGCGGTGGCTACACCTTC.

The chain links TRBV6-5 to TRBJ1-1; no reliable D call. CDR1 MNHEY and CDR2 SVGAGI come from the germline V gene. V gave up 4 bases and J gave up 1 base, with 7 bases separating them. The CDR3 spans 13 residues. As DNA, the CDR3 is TGTGCCAGCAGTTCCTTCAGGAACACTGAAGCTTTCTTT. Amino acids: CASSSFRNTEAFF.

The gene calls are TRBV5-6 and TRBJ2-1; 7 bases are shared with TRBD2. CDR3 length: 15 residues. In germline, CDR1 is SGHDT, CDR2 YYEEEE. With V trimmed by 6 bases and J by 8 bases, 14 bases remained unmatched. The DNA for the CDR3 is TGTGCCAGCACCAACTGGGGGGGTTTGATGGATGAGCAGTTCTTC. It yields the protein CASTNWGGLMDEQFF.

CDR3 loop: CASSMGVGGTGELFF. CDR3 nucleotide sequence: TGTGCCAGTAGTATGGGTGTCGGAGGGACCGGGGAGCTGTTTTTT. This chain connects TRBV19 to TRBJ2-2; possible D gene TRBD2, 6 bases. The CDR3 is 15 residues long. Germline CDR1 LNHDA, CDR2 SQIVND (reference sequence). V lost 3 bases to trimming and J lost 5 bases, with 13 bases between them. Combining the CDR3 with reference TRBV19 and TRBJ2-2 gives the whole variable domain DGGITQSPKYLFRKEGQNVTLSCEQNLNHDAMYWYRQDPGQGLRLIYYSQIVNDFQKGDIAEGYSVSREKKESFPLTVTSAQKNPTAFYLCASSMGVGGTGELFFGEGSRLTVL.

This sequence joins TRBV29-1 and TRBJ2-7, with TRBD2 matching over 11 bases. The CDR3 contains 14 residues. Per germline, CDR1 SQVTM and CDR2 ANQGSEA. The junction had 5 bases not matched to a gene; V was cut back by 3 bases and J by 4 bases. CDR3 region: CSVDGTSGGYEQYF. The CDR3 nucleotides read TGCAGCGTTGACGGGACTAGCGGCGGTTACGAGCAGTACTTC.

Notes on this clone: The junction departs from germline at one end; a sequencing error may be responsible. This chain uses TRBV7-9 with TRBJ2-7; D may be TRBD2 (7 bases). The germline CDR1 and CDR2 sequences are SEHNR and FQNEAQ (reference sequence). This CDR3 has 17 amino acids. The DNA of the CDR3 is TGTTCCAGCAGCTTAGGGTTGGGGGGGCAGAGCTCCTACGAGCAGTACTTC. This codes for CSSSLGLGGQSSYEQYF.

The rearrangement uses TRBV5-1 and TRBJ2-4, with a tentative D call TRBD2 (5 bases). This CDR3 has 13 residues. Germline V lookup: CDR1 SGHRS, CDR2 YFSETQ. Between the trimmed V and J ends, which lost 1 base and 8 bases, there was a span of 10 bases. Here the CDR3 DNA reads TGCGCCAGCAGCTTGTTCCAGGAGGACATTCAGTACTTC. It encodes CASSLFQEDIQYF.

V gene TRBV5-1 combines with J gene TRBJ2-5; 9 bases agree with TRBD2. J was trimmed by 1 base and V by 0 bases; bases with no gene match: 7. The length of the CDR3 is 17 residues. CDR1 is SGHRS and CDR2 is YFSETQ in the germline V gene. The CDR3 sequence: CASSLDPSGAFQETQYF. CDR3 in DNA: TGCGCCAGCAGCTTGGATCCTAGCGGGGCATTCCAAGAGACCCAGTACTTC.

The rearrangement joins TRBV2 to TRBJ1-5, with TRBD1 matching 7 bases. There are 13 residues in the CDR3. Germline lookup yields CDR1 SNHLY and CDR2 FYNNEI. Losses at the gene ends were 9 bases for V and 11 bases for J; bases not matched to a gene: 13. The CDR3 here is CARSTGAQGAQHF. The DNA for the CDR3 is TGTGCCAGGAGCACAGGGGCCCAAGGCGCCCAGCATTTT.

This chain connects TRBV7-9 to TRBJ1-2; no reliable D call. CDR1 and CDR2 from the germline V gene are SEHNR and FQNEAQ (reference sequence). There are 14 residues in the CDR3. Deletions cut 1 base from V and 0 bases from J, with 6 bases between. The CDR3 DNA follows: TGTGCCAGCAGCTTAGGCCGAGCTAACTATGGCTACACCTTC. Its protein product is CASSLGRANYGYTF.

In regard to this clone: One end of the junction is discordant with germline, which a read error may explain. The V call is TRBV2, the J call TRBJ2-1; D is unresolved. Germline CDR1 SNHLY, CDR2 FYNNEI. The CDR3 has 13 amino acids. The CDR3 coding sequence is TGTGCCAGCAGTCCCCGGTCCTACAATGAGCGGTTCTTC. This sequence encodes CASSPRSYNERFF.